This passage covers 14 T cell receptor beta chains from one sample sequenced in a study of blood T cell repertoires in COVID-19. Produced via immunoSEQ multiplex PCR; TCRdb's table is partial and in-frame only. The repertoire includes about 190,000 clones, 65% to 80% of them detected once, and about 14% sits in the top ten. Source material: peripheral blood. Receptor source: a man in his fifties or sixties who had recovered from COVID-19.

This clone was picked up a small number of times. This rearrangement joins TRBV15 to TRBJ2-1, with 9 bases fitting TRBD1. The CDR3 covers 15 residues. The V gene's germline CDR1 is LNHNV and CDR2 YYDKDF (reference sequence). J was trimmed by 5 bases and V by 1 base; bases with no gene match: 3. The CDR3 bases are TGTGCCACCAGCAGAGGACAGGGGGAGGACAATGAGCAGTTCTTC. Its protein is CATSRGQGEDNEQFF.

The CDR3 nucleotides are TGTGCCAGCAGCGTAGGAAGCCGCAATCAGCCCCAGCATTTT. It translates to CASSVGSRNQPQHF. The rearrangement uses TRBV9 and TRBJ1-5, with unresolved D. Germline values: CDR1 SGDLS, CDR2 YYNGEE. Between the trimmed V and J ends, which lost 0 bases and 2 bases, there was a span of 6 bases. The CDR3 consists of 14 residues.

The chain links TRBV3-1 (or the pseudogene TRBV3-2) to TRBJ2-7, with 9 bases fitting TRBD1. With V trimmed by 3 bases and J by 6 bases, 12 bases remained unmatched. The CDR3 totals 16 residues. Germline values: CDR1 LGHDT, CDR2 YNNKEL (reference sequence). This CDR3 reads CASSQSDRGVLAEQYF. The CDR3 DNA reads TGTGCCAGCAGCCAGTCGGACAGGGGAGTTCTCGCCGAGCAGTACTTC.

J is TRBJ2-1 and V is TRBV6-5; 7 bases agree with TRBD2. This CDR3 is built from 16 residues. Germline CDR1 and CDR2: MNHEY and SVGAGI. V lost 3 bases and J lost 7; bases outside the gene matches: 12. For the CDR3, the DNA is TGTGCCAGCAGTTATTCAGAGGGCGGGAGCTCTAATGAGCAGTTCTTC. As protein: CASSYSEGGSSNEQFF.

This sequence joins TRBV6-5 and TRBJ1-1; perhaps TRBD1 as D (6 bases). V lost 0 bases to trimming and J lost 1 base, with 12 bases between them. The CDR3 contains 16 residues. Germline V gene lookup returns CDR1 MNHEY and CDR2 SVGAGI. The CDR3 DNA reads TGTGCCAGCAGTTACTCGAGGGACACGGGGAACACTGAAGCTTTCTTT. It codes for CASSYSRDTGNTEAFF.

The V and J genes are TRBV4-3 and TRBJ1-1; D not certain. This CDR3 spans 14 amino acids. Germline CDR1 reads LGHNA; CDR2 reads YSLEER. V lost 3 bases and J 6 bases, leaving 14 bases between the germline ends. CDR3 amino acids: CASSQPGVLSEAFF. CDR3 in DNA: TGCGCCAGCAGCCAGCCGGGAGTCCTCTCTGAAGCTTTCTTT.

The chain has TRBV11-1 and TRBJ2-2; 10 bases are shared with TRBD1. The trim removed 1 base at V and 6 bases at J, leaving 5 bases unmatched. The CDR3 totals 16 residues. The germline CDR1 and CDR2 sequences are SGHAT and FQDESV (reference sequence). The CDR3 DNA reads as TGTGCCAGCAGCTTAGAAGGGACAGGGGTAGCCGGGGAGCTGTTTTTT. The encoded protein is CASSLEGTGVAGELFF.

In nucleotides, the CDR3 is TGTGCCAGCAGCCCAGACCTACGGCGACTTCACACCGGGGAGCTGTTTTTT. Amino acids: CASSPDLRRLHTGELFF. This chain uses TRBV9 with TRBJ2-2, with D unclear. Germline V lookup: CDR1 SGDLS, CDR2 YYNGEE. V dropped 4 bases and J dropped 3 bases, with 19 bases sitting between them. This CDR3 is built from 17 residues. The whole variable domain, filled in from reference TRBV9 and TRBJ2-2, reads DSGVTQTPKHLITATGQRVTLRCSPRSGDLSVYWYQQSLDQGLQFLIQYYNGEERAKGNILERFSAQQFPDLHSELNLSSLELGDSALYFCASSPDLRRLHTGELFFGEGSRLTVL.

This chain links TRBV7-2 with TRBJ2-1, with 7 bases fitting TRBD2. Germline V gives CDR1 SGHTA, CDR2 FQGNSA. Germline trimming cut 3 bases from V and 1 base from J; bases unmatched to any gene: 9. The CDR3 totals 17 residues. CDR3 sequence: CASSFNTLAESYNEQFF. CDR3 coding DNA: TGTGCCAGCAGCTTTAATACCCTAGCGGAATCCTACAATGAGCAGTTCTTC.

The rearrangement uses TRBV13 and TRBJ1-3, with a weak D call TRBD1 (5 bases). CDR3 size: 16 residues. V lost 3 bases and J lost 0, with 12 bases in between. Germline CDR1 PRHDT, CDR2 FYEKMQ (reference sequence). The CDR3 loop is CASSFRDSSSGNTIYF. The CDR3 DNA follows: TGTGCCAGCAGCTTCCGGGACTCAAGCTCTGGAAACACCATATATTTT.

The chain combines TRBV5-1 with TRBJ1-1; D is undetermined. CDR3 length: 13 amino acids. Germline V gene lookup returns CDR1 SGHRS and CDR2 YFSETQ. The ends were cut back, 3 bases at V and 0 bases at J, with 6 bases in the middle. CDR3 loop: CASSSTVNTEAFF. CDR3 nucleotides: TGCGCCAGCAGCTCCACAGTGAACACTGAAGCTTTCTTT.

The V gene is TRBV30, the J gene TRBJ2-5, with TRBD2 matching 14 bases. The ends lost 3 bases at V and 4 bases at J; junction bases unmatched: 4. The length of the CDR3 is 15 residues. Germline loops: CDR1 GTSNPN, CDR2 SVGIG (reference sequence). The CDR3 DNA is TGTGCCTGGAGGGAAGGACTAGCGGGAGGAGAGACCCAGTACTTC. This sequence encodes CAWREGLAGGETQYF.

The V call is TRBV28, the J call TRBJ2-2; 12 nucleotides match TRBD2. The length of the CDR3 is 15 residues. The germline gives CDR1 MDHEN, CDR2 SYDVKM. J lost 6 bases, V lost 7 bases, and 6 bases had no gene match. CDR3 DNA: TGTGCCAGCAATCTTGGACTAGCGGGACCCGGGGAGCTGTTTTTT. Protein product: CASNLGLAGPGELFF.

This chain links TRBV6-5 with TRBJ2-7; a possible D gene is TRBD2 (6 bases). Germline CDR1 is MNHEY and CDR2 is SVGAGI. This CDR3 comprises 13 residues. Trimming took off 10 bases at V and 4 bases at J, with 17 bases between the two ends. The CDR3 reads CATTMLEGYEQYF. In DNA, the CDR3 is TGTGCCACCACGATGTTGGAGGGGTACGAGCAGTACTTC.